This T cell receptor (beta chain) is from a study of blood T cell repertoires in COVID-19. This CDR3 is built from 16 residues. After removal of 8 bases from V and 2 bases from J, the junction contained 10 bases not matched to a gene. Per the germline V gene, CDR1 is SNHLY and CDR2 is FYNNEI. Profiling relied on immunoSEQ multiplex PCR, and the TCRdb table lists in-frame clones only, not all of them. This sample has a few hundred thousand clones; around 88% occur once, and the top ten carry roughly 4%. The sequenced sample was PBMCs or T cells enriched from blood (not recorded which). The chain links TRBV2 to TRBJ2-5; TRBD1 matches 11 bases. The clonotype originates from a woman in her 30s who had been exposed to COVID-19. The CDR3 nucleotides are TGTGCCAGCGCCCTCTCGGACAGGGGGCCACAAGAGACCCAGTACTTC. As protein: CASALSDRGPQETQYF.